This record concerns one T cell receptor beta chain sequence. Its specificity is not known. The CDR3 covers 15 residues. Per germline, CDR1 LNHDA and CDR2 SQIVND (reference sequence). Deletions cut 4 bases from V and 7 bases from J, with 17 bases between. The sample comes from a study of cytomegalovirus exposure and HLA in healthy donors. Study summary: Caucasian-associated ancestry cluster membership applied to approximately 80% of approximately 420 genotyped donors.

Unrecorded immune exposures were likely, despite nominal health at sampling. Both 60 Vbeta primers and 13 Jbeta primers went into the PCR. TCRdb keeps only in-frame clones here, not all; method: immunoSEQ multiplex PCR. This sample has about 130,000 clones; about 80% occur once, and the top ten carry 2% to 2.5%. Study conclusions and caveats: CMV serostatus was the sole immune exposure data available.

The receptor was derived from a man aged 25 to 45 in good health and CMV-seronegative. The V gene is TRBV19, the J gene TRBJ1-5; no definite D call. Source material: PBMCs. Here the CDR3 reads CASSRPGGLGQPQHF. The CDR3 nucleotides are TGTGCCAGTAGTAGGCCTGGAGGGCTGGGGCAGCCCCAGCATTTT.